Each of the 15 T cell receptor beta chains below was sequenced from the same sample in a study of T cell responses to AZD1222 COVID-19 vaccine. The protocol was immunoSEQ multiplex PCR, while the TCRdb copy is restricted to in-frame clones and leaves out a portion. Of about 270,000 clones detected, approximately 94% appear once; the ten largest clones hold 0.5% to 0.7%. The specimen comprised peripheral blood, sampled 28 days after the second AZD1222 dose. Every receptor here comes from an adult who received the AZD1222 COVID-19 vaccine.

The chain links TRBV19 to TRBJ2-7; TRBD2 might be the D (5 bases). This CDR3 region has 14 residues. V lost 5 bases, J lost 4 bases, and 15 bases lay in between. Germline values: CDR1 LNHDA, CDR2 SQIVND (reference sequence). CDR3 sequence (DNA): TGTGCCAGTAGTCCACTAGAGAGGACTTACGAGCAGTACTTC. The encoded protein is CASSPLERTYEQYF.

This sequence joins TRBV5-4 and TRBJ1-5, with D hard to call. V was trimmed by 1 base and J by 5 bases, leaving 13 bases between them. Germline values: CDR1 SGHNT, CDR2 YYREEE (reference sequence). This CDR3 contains 15 residues. The CDR3 loop reads CASSLHPGRDQPQHF. CDR3 nucleotides: TGTGCCAGCAGCTTGCACCCCGGGCGGGATCAGCCCCAGCATTTT.

This chain links TRBV3-1 (or the pseudogene TRBV3-2) with TRBJ1-2, with D possibly being TRBD1 (5 bases). Deletions cut 7 bases from V and 4 bases from J, with 19 bases between. The CDR3 runs 15 residues. CDR1 LGHDT and CDR2 YNNKEL come from the germline V gene (reference sequence). The DNA of the CDR3 is TGTGCCAGCACCCCCGGGACGGCCCATTCCTATGGCTACACCTTC. As protein: CASTPGTAHSYGYTF.

This sequence joins TRBV2 and TRBJ1-1; TRBD1 is a possible D gene (5 bases). The CDR3 sequence is 13 residues long. Germline values: CDR1 SNHLY, CDR2 FYNNEI. The V and J ends lost 8 bases and 4 bases respectively, with 14 bases between them. The CDR3 protein is CASRYQGLTEAFF. CDR3 sequence (DNA): TGTGCCAGCCGGTACCAGGGCCTCACTGAAGCTTTCTTT.

The rearrangement uses TRBV11-2 and TRBJ1-3; D is unresolved. Germline CDR1 SGHAT, CDR2 FQNNGV. CDR3 length: 14 residues. V was clipped by 7 bases and J by 1 base, with 11 bases between them. CDR3 coding DNA: TGTGCCAGCACCCACATACGGTCTGGAAACACCATATATTTT. Translation gives CASTHIRSGNTIYF.

This clone was detected only once. The J gene is TRBJ2-5, the V gene TRBV2, with 12 bases fitting TRBD2. Germline CDR1 reads SNHLY; CDR2 reads FYNNEI. This CDR3 contains 14 residues. With 7 bases clipped from V and 5 bases from J, the junction kept 5 bases outside the gene matches. CDR3 region: CASKPSGGVETQYF. The CDR3, as DNA: TGTGCCAGCAAGCCTAGCGGGGGGGTGGAGACCCAGTACTTC.

The chain couples TRBV30 to TRBJ2-7, with TRBD1 matching 7 bases. The germline V gene encodes CDR1 GTSNPN and CDR2 SVGIG (reference sequence). V lost 8 bases, J lost 2 bases, and 9 bases stayed unmatched. The length of the CDR3 is 13 residues. For the CDR3, the DNA is TGTGCCGCAGTCAGGGACAGAACCTACGAGCAGTACTTC. This sequence encodes CAAVRDRTYEQYF.

This chain uses TRBV10-2 with TRBJ2-7, with 9 bases lining up with TRBD1. V trimming: 8 bases; J trimming: 2 bases; junction bases outside the gene matches: 10. The CDR3 has 15 amino acids. Germline V gene data show CDR1 as WSHSY and CDR2 as SAAADI. The CDR3 DNA follows: TGCGCCAGCTCCGATCGGGGACAGGGCCCCTACGAGCAGTACTTC. Amino acid sequence: CASSDRGQGPYEQYF.

The J gene is TRBJ1-5, the V gene TRBV27; 8 nucleotides agree with TRBD1. The CDR3 has 15 amino acids. Germline V gene data show CDR1 as MNHEY and CDR2 as SMNVEV (reference sequence). Trimming took 2 bases from V and 7 from J; bases not matched to a gene: 7. The CDR3 reads CASSLQAGGRQPQHF. The CDR3 DNA sequence: TGTGCCAGCAGTTTACAGGCAGGGGGCAGACAGCCCCAGCATTTT.

The chain carries TRBV11-3 and TRBJ2-1, with TRBD1 matching over 12 bases. J gave up 7 bases and V 1 base, and 11 bases lay outside the gene matches. The CDR3 is 18 amino acids. Germline loops: CDR1 SGHNT, CDR2 YENEEA. In DNA form, the CDR3 reads TGTGCCAGCAGCTTAGGAATCGGTCCGGGACAGGGGGCTAATGAGCAGTTCTTC. Translated: CASSLGIGPGQGANEQFF.

Comment on this clone: The same CDR3 is also encoded by other DNA sequences in this sample. V is TRBV28 and J is TRBJ2-1; tentatively, D is TRBD2 (6 bases). Germline V gene sequence: CDR1 MDHEN, CDR2 SYDVKM. Trimming removed 1 base from V and 7 bases from J, with 8 bases in between. The CDR3 is 13 residues long. CDR3 sequence: CASSLLGRNEQFF. The CDR3, as DNA: TGTGCCAGCAGTTTATTGGGGAGGAATGAGCAGTTCTTC. Complete variable domain (other parts from reference TRBV28 and TRBJ2-1): DVKVTQSSRYLVKRTGEKVFLECVQDMDHENMFWYRQDPGLGLRLIYFSYDVKMKEKGDIPEGYSVSREKKERFSLILESASTNQTSMYLCASSLLGRNEQFFGPGTRLTVL.

The chain combines TRBV15 with TRBJ1-6; D uncertain. There are 14 residues in the CDR3. The germline V gene has CDR1 LNHNV and CDR2 YYDKDF (reference sequence). Trimming shortened V by 0 bases and J by 15 bases, and 15 bases separated the two germline ends. CDR3 sequence reads: CATSRDSNFDVLHF. CDR3 coding DNA: TGTGCCACCAGCAGAGATTCTAACTTTGATGTCCTCCACTTT.

The genes are TRBV5-1 and TRBJ2-2; 7 nucleotides line up with TRBD1. After removal of 6 bases from V and 0 bases from J, the junction contained 2 bases not matched to a gene. The CDR3 length is 14 residues. Germline-derived CDR1 and CDR2 are SGHRS and YFSETQ. CDR3 region: CASTGTANTGELFF. For the CDR3, the DNA is TGCGCCAGCACCGGGACAGCGAACACCGGGGAGCTGTTTTTT.

This chain connects TRBV7-8 to TRBJ2-7, with 9 bases aligning to TRBD1. Trimming cost V 2 bases and J 3 bases; bases outside gene matches: 11. The germline V gene encodes CDR1 SGHVS and CDR2 FQNEAQ. The CDR3 runs to 17 residues. CDR3 region: CASSLNTPGQGRYEQYF. The CDR3, as DNA: TGTGCCAGCAGCTTAAACACACCGGGACAGGGCCGCTACGAGCAGTACTTC.

This clone was seen once. The chain recombines TRBV2 with TRBJ1-1; D unclear. V shed 5 bases and J shed 4 bases, with 8 bases lying between them. Germline CDR1 is SNHLY and CDR2 is FYNNEI. This CDR3 has 12 residues. CDR3 loop: CASSMGGTEAFF. In DNA, the CDR3 is TGTGCCAGCAGTATGGGCGGCACTGAAGCTTTCTTT.